Listed here are 3 T cell receptor beta chains from one sample, sequenced in a study of cytomegalovirus exposure and HLA in healthy donors. PCR amplification relied on 60 Vbeta primers (plus 13 Jbeta primers). Profiled with immunoSEQ multiplex PCR; TCRdb holds only in-frame clones, not every one. The data contain about 160,000 clones, around four fifths of them singletons. Material for sequencing was PBMCs. These receptors all come from a woman aged 45-65 years in good health and CMV-seronegative.

The chain has TRBV9 and TRBJ2-5; D is perhaps TRBD2 (7 bases). Between the trimmed V and J ends, which lost 0 bases and 5 bases, there was a span of 14 bases. The CDR3 runs to 15 residues. Germline CDR1 is SGDLS and CDR2 is YYNGEE. Here the CDR3 reads CASSVVGGASETQYF. The CDR3 DNA is TGTGCCAGCAGCGTAGTTGGGGGGGCCTCGGAGACCCAGTACTTC.

The J gene is TRBJ2-1, the V gene TRBV4-3; 7 nucleotides align to TRBD2. CDR3 length: 14 residues. CDR1 and CDR2 (germline): LGHNA, YSLEER. V was clipped by 5 bases and J by 9 bases; unmatched bases: 10. CDR3 region: CASSFTGGAFEQFF. CDR3 nucleotides: TGCGCCAGCAGCTTTACGGGAGGAGCGTTTGAGCAGTTCTTC.

This chain joins TRBV7-3 and TRBJ2-1; 15 bases match TRBD2. CDR1 and CDR2 (germline): SGHTA, FQGTGA. The length of the CDR3 is 18 residues. The V gene end was trimmed by 5 bases and the J gene end by 9 bases; junction bases not matched to a gene: 14. The CDR3 reads CASSPRTSGRAGRGEQFF. The DNA for the CDR3 is TGTGCCAGCAGCCCCCGGACTAGCGGGAGGGCCGGCAGAGGTGAGCAGTTCTTC.